These 7 T cell receptor beta chains originate from one sample sequenced in a study of T-cell memory formation after mild COVID-19. In TCRdb, the 5' RACE reads were re-called with MiXCR into one record per CDR3 protein. Seen here are under 350,000 distinct CDR3 sequences, around 16% observed once, and the top ten hold 20% to 25%. Sequenced: PBMCs or a T cell subset sorted from them (not recorded which). The source of these receptors is a man between 18 and 29 years old who had mild COVID-19 (a few samples of this study predate the infection). Cell type and time point are not known.

Many counts were recorded for this clonotype. The chain has TRBV9 and TRBJ2-3, with D maybe TRBD1 (5 bases). Trimming left V 4 bases short and J 0 bases short, with 9 bases between. This CDR3 region has 14 residues. Germline V CDR1 and CDR2: SGDLS, YYNGEE. The CDR3 sequence is CASSLRQSTDTQYF. The CDR3 bases are TGTGCCAGCAGCCTACGACAGAGCACAGATACGCAGTATTTT.

This clonotype was seen a handful of times. V and J are TRBV7-8 and TRBJ2-5; TRBD1 matches 10 bases. The CDR3 extends over 16 amino acids. The junction had 6 bases not matched to a gene; V was cut back by 2 bases and J by 3 bases. Germline V gives CDR1 SGHVS, CDR2 FQNEAQ. In DNA form, the CDR3 reads TGTGCCAGCAGCTTAAAGGCCGGGACAGGGGAAGAGACCCAGTACTTC. Amino acids: CASSLKAGTGEETQYF. Complete variable domain (other parts from reference TRBV7-8 and TRBJ2-5): GAGVSQSPRYKVAKRGQDVALRCDPISGHVSLFWYQQALGQGPEFLTYFQNEAQLDKSGLPSDRFFAERPEGSVSTLKIQRTQQEDSAVYLCASSLKAGTGEETQYFGPGTRLLVL.

The chain is built from TRBV7-7 and TRBJ2-2; no clear D. V lost 6 bases and J lost 5, with 10 bases in between. The CDR3 loop spans 13 amino acids. Germline CDR1 and CDR2: SSHAT and FNYEAQ (reference sequence). DNA for the CDR3: TGTGCCAGCAGTCAACTCCAAACCGGGGAGCTGTTTTTT. Residues: CASSQLQTGELFF.

This clonotype showed up just a few times. The CDR3 DNA sequence: TGTGCCAGCAGTTACTCGGCGGGGTCGTACAATGAGCAGTTCTTC. It yields the protein CASSYSAGSYNEQFF. V and J are TRBV6-5 and TRBJ2-1, with D perhaps matching TRBD2 (6 bases). The CDR3 is 15 residues long. The germline gives CDR1 MNHEY, CDR2 SVGAGI. The V gene lost 0 bases and the J gene lost 4 bases, with 10 bases spanning the gap.

J is TRBJ2-1 and V is TRBV7-9; 14 nucleotides line up with TRBD2. The junction had 8 bases not matched to a gene; V was cut back by 5 bases and J by 8 bases. The CDR3 covers 16 residues. Germline V gene sequence: CDR1 SEHNR, CDR2 FQNEAQ (reference sequence). Written as DNA, the CDR3 is TGTGCCAGCAGCCCCCGGACTAGCGGGGGGCCTTATGAGCAGTTCTTC. Translation: CASSPRTSGGPYEQFF.

This clonotype was counted only a few times. CDR3 loop: CASSATGGEPYGYTF. The CDR3 DNA reads as TGTGCCAGTAGCGCGACAGGGGGCGAACCCTATGGCTACACCTTC. The chain recombines TRBV19 with TRBJ1-2; 10 bases fit TRBD1. CDR1 LNHDA and CDR2 SQIVND come from the germline V gene (reference sequence). The CDR3 has 15 amino acids. V lost 6 bases to trimming and J lost 4 bases; unmatched junction nucleotides: 8.

The gene calls are TRBV5-5 and TRBJ1-6; D remains ambiguous. Trimming left V 0 bases short and J 3 bases short, with 7 bases between. The CDR3 contains 15 residues. Germline V lookup: CDR1 SGHKS, CDR2 YYEKEE (reference sequence). The CDR3, as DNA: TGTGCCAGCAGCTTGGGCTTGTACTATAATTCACCCCTCCACTTT. Translation: CASSLGLYYNSPLHF.